Listed here are 20 T cell receptor beta chains from one sample, sequenced in a study of HIV-infected patients and healthy controls. All unsorted peripheral T cells were captured because whole blood was used without fractionation. Reverse transcription used about 500 ng RNA and constant-region primers for alpha and beta. Separate chain-specific third strand synthesis with multiplexing indices produced the alpha and beta libraries. MiXCR was run by TCRdb on the 5' RACE reads, yielding one entry per CDR3 protein. The sample lists 13,000 or so distinct CDR3 sequences, around 9% seen once, with about 6.4% in the top ten. Sequencing was performed on blood. These receptors were taken from an adult in good health.

The V call is TRBV7-9, the J call TRBJ2-2; 9 nucleotides match TRBD1. Losses at the gene ends were 5 bases for V and 3 bases for J; bases not matched to a gene: 7. CDR1 and CDR2 from the germline V gene are SEHNR and FQNEAQ (reference sequence). The CDR3 has 16 amino acids. CDR3 in DNA: TGTGCCAGCAGCCACGGGACAGGGTTTTACACCGGGGAGCTGTTTTTT. Amino acid sequence: CASSHGTGFYTGELFF.

The gene calls are TRBV30 and TRBJ1-5, with unresolved D. This CDR3 is built from 15 residues. Trimming cost V 2 bases and J 0 bases, with 11 bases left between them. Germline lookup yields CDR1 GTSNPN and CDR2 SVGIG (reference sequence). CDR3 in DNA: TGTGCCTGGAGTTTGCCAGAGCATAGCAATCAGCCCCAGCATTTT. As protein: CAWSLPEHSNQPQHF.

This clonotype was counted ten times or more. The chain carries TRBV12-3 or TRBV12-4 and TRBJ2-3, with TRBD1 as a possible D gene (5 bases). The V gene lost 4 bases and the J gene lost 2 bases, with 7 bases spanning the gap. The CDR3 is 13 amino acids. CDR3 DNA: TGTGCCAGCAGTTGGGGCTCCACAGATACGCAGTATTTT. It translates to CASSWGSTDTQYF.

This clonotype has more than one count but fewer than ten. V and J are TRBV7-2 and TRBJ2-3, with D uncertain. Per germline, CDR1 SGHTA and CDR2 FQGNSA. Between the trimmed V and J ends, which lost 1 base and 13 bases, there was a span of 12 bases. The CDR3 totals 12 residues. In DNA, the CDR3 is TGTGCCAGCAGCTTAGACTCCTCGACCAAGTATTTT. As protein: CASSLDSSTKYF.

The V gene is TRBV5-1, the J gene TRBJ2-5; maybe TRBD2 (5 bases). V was trimmed by 8 bases and J by 1 base, leaving 12 bases between them. The CDR3 extends over 13 amino acids. The germline V gene has CDR1 SGHRS and CDR2 YFSETQ. The CDR3 here is CASRTGAQETQYF. In DNA, the CDR3 is TGCGCCAGTCGGACTGGAGCCCAAGAGACCCAGTACTTC.

This clonotype has at least ten counts. V is TRBV30 and J is TRBJ1-2; 9 bases align to TRBD1. The trim removed 2 bases at V and 6 bases at J, leaving 4 bases unmatched. CDR1 is GTSNPN and CDR2 is SVGIG in the germline V gene (reference sequence). The CDR3 totals 13 residues. The DNA for the CDR3 is TGTGCCTGGAGTCTACAGGGGGCGAATGGCTACACCTTC. Its protein product is CAWSLQGANGYTF.

In its sample, this clonotype was seen a few times. V gene TRBV28 combines with J gene TRBJ2-5, with TRBD2 matching over 13 bases. Germline V CDR1 and CDR2: MDHEN, SYDVKM. The CDR3 contains 19 residues. J lost 7 bases, V lost 6 bases, and 20 bases had no gene match. The CDR3 DNA is TGTGCCAGCAGCCCCTTCCATACCGGGACTAGCGGGGTGAAGATGACCCAGTACTTC. The encoded protein is CASSPFHTGTSGVKMTQYF.

This clonotype was seen repeatedly, ten times or more. The rearrangement links TRBV28 to TRBJ2-1, with 7 nucleotides matching TRBD2. The CDR3 runs to 17 residues. With V trimmed by 4 bases and J by 8 bases, 17 bases remained unmatched. Germline V lookup: CDR1 MDHEN, CDR2 SYDVKM. CDR3 in amino acids: CASSYGPRTLGGDEQFF. CDR3 nucleotides: TGTGCCAGCAGTTACGGTCCGAGGACCCTTGGGGGGGATGAGCAGTTCTTC.

The table lists this clonotype with many counts. V usage is TRBV2 and J usage is TRBJ1-5; D is unresolved. The CDR3 length is 14 residues. The V and J ends lost 4 bases and 6 bases respectively, with 13 bases between them. The germline V gene encodes CDR1 SNHLY and CDR2 FYNNEI. The CDR3 DNA reads as TGTGCCAGCAGTGGGATCGGCCTTAGTCAGCCCCAGCATTTT. It specifies CASSGIGLSQPQHF.

This clonotype was picked up many times. The V and J genes are TRBV7-9 and TRBJ1-2; D gene unclear. This CDR3 has 12 residues. V was pared by 1 base and J by 6 bases, with 6 bases between. Germline V gene data show CDR1 as SEHNR and CDR2 as FQNEAQ (reference sequence). CDR3 in DNA: TGTGCCAGCAGCTTAGTTGGGGATGGCTACACCTTC. Protein: CASSLVGDGYTF.

This clonotype was seen a handful of times. This rearrangement joins TRBV7-4 to TRBJ1-5, with D uncertain. Germline loops: CDR1 SGHVT, CDR2 SQSDAQ. The CDR3 has 13 residues. V was cut by 9 bases and J by 2 bases, with 11 bases left in between. DNA for the CDR3: TGTGCCAGGACTCCGGGCCGCAATCAGCCCCAGCATTTT. Its protein is CARTPGRNQPQHF.

This clonotype is labeled medium-sized. The chain recombines TRBV28 with TRBJ2-1; D unclear. The CDR3 length is 13 residues. The germline CDR1 and CDR2 sequences are MDHEN and SYDVKM. Trimming took off 4 bases at V and 8 bases at J, with 12 bases between the two ends. CDR3 sequence: CASSSPSRDEQFF. The CDR3 bases are TGTGCCAGCAGTTCCCCTAGTCGGGATGAGCAGTTCTTC.

This clonotype is medium-sized by share. This chain connects TRBV4-3 to TRBJ2-1; D unresolved. This CDR3 is 13 amino acids long. Germline V gene lookup returns CDR1 LGHNA and CDR2 YSLEER. The V end was cut by 4 bases, the J end by 10 bases, with 14 bases between. This chain's CDR3 is CASSLGSLKEQFF. As DNA, the CDR3 is TGCGCCAGCAGCCTGGGAAGCCTCAAAGAGCAGTTCTTC.

This clonotype was observed many times. CDR3 sequence (DNA): TGTGCCAGCAGCTTAGCGACAAACACCATATATTTT. As protein: CASSLATNTIYF. The rearrangement links TRBV7-2 to TRBJ1-3; D uncertain. CDR3 size: 12 residues. CDR1 and CDR2 (germline): SGHTA, FQGNSA. Trimming removed 0 bases at V and 6 bases at J, with 3 bases between. Looking up the rest from reference TRBV7-2 and TRBJ1-3 gives the full variable domain: GAGVSQSPSNKVTEKGKDVELRCDPISGHTALYWYRQSLGQGLEFLIYFQGNSAPDKSGLPSDRFSAERTGGSVSTLTIQRTQQEDSAVYLCASSLATNTIYFGEGSWLTVV.

By share, this clonotype counts as medium-sized (0.01 to 0.1%). The chain uses TRBV30 and TRBJ2-3, with TRBD2 matching over 8 bases. The CDR3 has 14 residues. J was trimmed by 1 base and V by 0 bases; bases with no gene match: 0. The germline V gene encodes CDR1 GTSNPN and CDR2 SVGIG (reference sequence). The CDR3 sequence is CAWSVLAGTDTQYF. In DNA form, the CDR3 reads TGTGCCTGGAGTGTACTAGCGGGCACAGATACGCAGTATTTT.

This clonotype was found many times. J is TRBJ2-3 and V is TRBV5-5; D gene ambiguous. Trimming left V 4 bases short and J 5 bases short, with 5 bases between. This CDR3 has 11 residues. In germline, CDR1 is SGHKS, CDR2 YYEKEE (reference sequence). In DNA form, the CDR3 reads TGTGCCAGCAGCCTTGGAGATACGCAGTATTTT. This sequence encodes CASSLGDTQYF.

By proportion, this clonotype is medium-sized (0.01 to 0.1%). The gene calls are TRBV7-2 and TRBJ2-7; 7 bases are a match to TRBD2. Germline assignment: CDR1 SGHTA and CDR2 FQGNSA. The CDR3 has 14 residues. The J segment lost 6 bases and the V segment lost 5 bases, leaving 10 bases of the junction unmatched. The CDR3 is CASSKPGRAGEQYF. The CDR3 region has the DNA TGTGCCAGCAGCAAACCTGGGAGGGCCGGCGAGCAGTACTTC.

This clonotype was counted once. The rearrangement joins TRBV7-9 to TRBJ2-1; D is ambiguous. From germline, CDR1 is SEHNR and CDR2 FQNEAQ (reference sequence). The CDR3 is 12 residues long. V shed 0 bases and J shed 8 bases, with 5 bases lying between them. The CDR3 here is CASSLAAYEQFF. In nucleotides, the CDR3 is TGTGCCAGCAGCTTAGCGGCCTATGAGCAGTTCTTC.

This chain uses TRBV5-1 with TRBJ1-1; 9 bases are a match to TRBD1. This CDR3 is 17 amino acids long. Losses at the gene ends were 4 bases for V and 0 bases for J; bases not matched to a gene: 10. The germline V gene has CDR1 SGHRS and CDR2 YFSETQ. The CDR3 reads CASSQFRQGGMNTEAFF. CDR3 nucleotide sequence: TGCGCCAGCAGCCAATTTCGACAGGGGGGGATGAACACTGAAGCTTTCTTT.

This clonotype is deemed medium-sized. V is TRBV6-4 and J is TRBJ2-3, with D unresolved. Trimming removed 2 bases at V and 6 bases at J, with 12 bases between. This CDR3 spans 14 amino acids. Germline CDR1 MRHNA, CDR2 SNTAGT. CDR3 sequence (DNA): TGTGCCAGCAGTGACGCCGGGTCCGCCGATACGCAGTATTTT. This translates into CASSDAGSADTQYF.